These T cell receptor beta chains were read from a single sample in a study of shared clonotypes between healthy human individuals. Profiled with immunoSEQ multiplex PCR; TCRdb holds only in-frame clones, not every one. The table includes a few million clones, 85% to 95% detected once. Sequencing was carried out using naive CD4+ T cells from PBMCs. The receptors here all came from a man between 18 and 29 years old in good health. Some clones in this sample may be carry-over from other donors' samples. Each CDR3 is given with its conserved first and last residue. A D gene is named only where the DNA matches it firmly. Clone size is shown for a subset of rows, as once, few, many or a class of expanded clone.

size: -; D: -; V: TRBV6-6; J: TRBJ1-2; CDR3: CASSPGGLIDYGYTF; DNA: TGTGCCAGCAGCCCCGGGGGTCTGATTGACTATGGCTACACCTTC
size: -; D: -; V: TRBV4-2; J: TRBJ2-3; CDR3: CASSHSPGPTDTQYF; DNA: TGTGCCAGCAGCCATAGTCCGGGACCGACAGATACGCAGTATTTT
size: -; D: -; V: TRBV7-2; J: TRBJ2-7; CDR3: CASSLSYTSYEQYF; DNA: TGTGCCAGCAGCTTATCTTATACTAGCTACGAGCAGTACTTC
size: -; D: -; V: TRBV28; J: TRBJ2-5; CDR3: CASESGRKQETQYF; DNA: TGTGCCAGCGAGTCAGGGAGGAAACAAGAGACCCAGTACTTC
size: -; D: -; V: TRBV9; J: TRBJ2-5; CDR3: CASSARELEETQYF; DNA: TGTGCCAGCAGCGCCCGGGAGTTGGAAGAGACCCAGTACTTC
size: -; D: -; V: TRBV7-6; J: TRBJ1-5; CDR3: CASSQDNNQPQHF; DNA: TGTGCCAGCAGTCAAGACAACAATCAGCCCCAGCATTTT
size: -; D: -; V: TRBV5-4; J: TRBJ2-1; CDR3: CASSSSGASSYNEQFF; DNA: TGTGCCAGCAGCTCCTCTGGGGCGAGCTCCTACAATGAGCAGTTCTTC
size: -; D: TRBD2; V: TRBV6-6; J: TRBJ2-4; CDR3: CASSGLAGAKNIQYF; DNA: TGTGCCAGCAGCGGACTAGCGGGAGCCAAAAACATTCAGTACTTC
size: -; D: TRBD2; V: TRBV2; J: TRBJ2-5; CDR3: CASSELAGLQETQYF; DNA: TGTGCCAGCAGTGAACTAGCGGGATTACAAGAGACCCAGTACTTC
size: -; D: -; V: TRBV7-9; J: TRBJ1-2; CDR3: CASSLGGRGNGYTF; DNA: TGTGCCAGCAGCTTGGGGGGCCGAGGAAATGGCTACACCTTC
size: once; D: -; V: TRBV11-2; J: TRBJ2-7; CDR3: CASSLIASWGYEQYF; DNA: TGTGCCAGCAGCTTAATCGCTAGCTGGGGGTACGAGCAGTACTTC
size: -; D: -; V: TRBV14; J: TRBJ1-4; CDR3: CASSHARGEEKLFF; DNA: TGTGCCAGCAGCCATGCGAGGGGCGAAGAAAAACTGTTTTTT
size: -; D: TRBD2; V: TRBV11-2; J: TRBJ2-5; CDR3: CASSATFAAGGRETQYF; DNA: TGTGCCAGCAGCGCGACCTTTGCCGCGGGAGGAAGAGAGACCCAGTACTTC
size: once; D: TRBD2; V: TRBV9; J: TRBJ2-2; CDR3: CASSVSSGSHNTGELFF; DNA: TGTGCCAGCAGCGTCTCAAGCGGGAGCCACAACACCGGGGAGCTGTTTTTT
size: -; D: -; V: TRBV7-9; J: TRBJ2-5; CDR3: CASSLAGTLQETQYF; DNA: TGTGCCAGCAGCTTAGCAGGGACACTCCAAGAGACCCAGTACTTC
size: -; D: TRBD2; V: TRBV10-3; J: TRBJ2-7; CDR3: CAISAGGEQYF; DNA: TGTGCCATCAGTGCGGGGGGCGAGCAGTACTTC
size: -; D: TRBD2; V: TRBV7-2; J: TRBJ2-5; CDR3: CASSNSGETQYF; DNA: TGTGCCAGCAGCAATAGCGGGGAGACCCAGTACTTC
size: once; D: -; V: TRBV15; J: TRBJ2-7; CDR3: CATSRDIVAGQHEQYF; DNA: TGTGCCACCAGCAGAGATATAGTAGCGGGACAGCACGAGCAGTACTTC
size: -; D: -; V: TRBV5-1; J: TRBJ2-1; CDR3: CASSFRTDFEQFF; DNA: TGCGCCAGCAGCTTCCGGACAGATTTTGAGCAGTTCTTC
size: -; D: -; V: TRBV28; J: TRBJ2-5; CDR3: CATSEGPRDGETQYF; DNA: TGTGCCACCTCCGAAGGTCCTAGGGATGGAGAGACCCAGTACTTC
size: -; D: -; V: TRBV15; J: TRBJ2-1; CDR3: CATSRGGDEQFF; DNA: TGTGCCACCAGCAGAGGGGGGGATGAGCAGTTCTTC
size: -; D: -; V: TRBV28; J: TRBJ1-1; CDR3: CASSFVYRVNTEAFF; DNA: TGTGCCAGCAGTTTTGTGTACAGGGTGAACACTGAAGCTTTCTTT
size: -; D: -; V: TRBV4-2; J: TRBJ1-5; CDR3: CASSQESNQPQHF; DNA: TGTGCCAGCAGCCAAGAGAGCAATCAGCCCCAGCATTTT
size: -; D: -; V: TRBV10-3; J: TRBJ2-3; CDR3: CAISDRPGTDTQYF; DNA: TGTGCCATCAGTGACCGGCCCGGCACAGATACGCAGTATTTT
size: -; D: -; V: TRBV9; J: TRBJ2-7; CDR3: CASSVPPLYEQYF; DNA: TGTGCCAGCAGCGTCCCCCCGCTCTACGAGCAGTACTTC
size: -; D: TRBD2; V: TRBV19; J: TRBJ2-3; CDR3: CASSIQLAGGTDTQYF; DNA: TGTGCCAGTAGTATTCAACTAGCGGGAGGCACAGATACGCAGTATTTT
size: -; D: -; V: TRBV2; J: TRBJ2-3; CDR3: CASSAVLSTDTQYF; DNA: TGTGCCAGCAGTGCGGTCCTTAGCACAGATACGCAGTATTTT
size: -; D: TRBD2; V: TRBV10-3; J: TRBJ2-1; CDR3: CAISESIPSSGRALGEQFF; DNA: TGTGCCATCAGTGAGTCGATCCCATCTAGCGGGAGGGCCCTCGGGGAGCAGTTCTTC
size: -; D: TRBD2; V: TRBV9; J: TRBJ2-3; CDR3: CASSVGSGRAGTDTQYF; DNA: TGTGCCAGCAGCGTAGGTAGCGGGAGGGCCGGCACAGATACGCAGTATTTT
size: -; D: -; V: TRBV2; J: TRBJ2-3; CDR3: CASSAPSVSTDTQYF; DNA: TGTGCCAGCAGTGCCCCCAGCGTAAGCACAGATACGCAGTATTTT
size: once; D: -; V: TRBV5-4; J: TRBJ2-5; CDR3: CASREGEGLWETQYF; DNA: TGTGCCAGCAGAGAAGGAGAAGGGCTTTGGGAGACCCAGTACTTC
size: -; D: -; V: TRBV28; J: TRBJ1-1; CDR3: CASSSSSWNTEAFF; DNA: TGTGCCAGCAGTTCATCCTCCTGGAACACTGAAGCTTTCTTT
size: once; D: -; V: TRBV7-9; J: TRBJ1-1; CDR3: CASSLNSIYQGKAFF; DNA: TGTGCCAGCAGCTTAAATTCCATTTATCAGGGGAAAGCTTTCTTT
size: -; D: -; V: TRBV5-1; J: TRBJ2-3; CDR3: CASSLAVGADTQYF; DNA: TGCGCCAGCAGCTTGGCGGTCGGAGCAGATACGCAGTATTTT
size: once; D: -; V: TRBV13; J: TRBJ1-3; CDR3: CASSLYGDGNTIYF; DNA: TGTGCCAGCAGCTTGTATGGTGATGGAAACACCATATATTTT
size: -; D: TRBD1; V: TRBV2; J: TRBJ1-1; CDR3: CASRGDSPSTEAFF; DNA: TGTGCCAGCAGGGGGGACAGTCCGAGCACTGAAGCTTTCTTT
size: once; D: -; V: TRBV6-6; J: TRBJ2-7; CDR3: CASTGTRVHEQYF; DNA: TGTGCCAGCACGGGGACTCGGGTCCACGAGCAGTACTTC
size: -; D: TRBD1; V: TRBV2; J: TRBJ2-3; CDR3: CASGRQGRDDTQYF; DNA: TGTGCCAGCGGAAGACAGGGCCGTGACGATACGCAGTATTTT
size: -; D: TRBD2; V: TRBV5-1; J: TRBJ2-7; CDR3: CASRFSSGLLVQYF; DNA: TGCGCCAGCAGATTCAGTAGCGGGCTGTTGGTCCAGTACTTC
size: -; D: -; V: TRBV5-1; J: TRBJ2-1; CDR3: CASSLEGGASGDEQFF; DNA: TGCGCCAGCAGCTTGGAAGGCGGGGCATCAGGGGATGAGCAGTTCTTC
size: -; D: -; V: TRBV7-2; J: TRBJ1-5; CDR3: CASSFIRSGGRGSNQPQHF; DNA: TGTGCCAGCAGCTTCATTAGGTCCGGGGGCCGCGGAAGCAATCAGCCCCAGCATTTT
size: once; D: -; V: TRBV2; J: TRBJ1-2; CDR3: CASNRGPDANYGYTF; DNA: TGTGCCAGCAATCGGGGACCGGACGCTAACTATGGCTACACCTTC
size: -; D: -; V: TRBV7-3; J: TRBJ2-3; CDR3: CASSLGAHGSTDTQYF; DNA: TGTGCCAGCAGCTTAGGCGCCCACGGGAGCACAGATACGCAGTATTTT
size: -; D: TRBD2; V: TRBV6-6; J: TRBJ2-1; CDR3: CASRRLAGPYNEQFF; DNA: TGTGCCAGCAGACGACTAGCGGGACCCTACAATGAGCAGTTCTTC
size: -; D: -; V: TRBV10-3; J: TRBJ1-2; CDR3: CAITPRGGDNNYGYTF; DNA: TGTGCCATCACCCCCCGAGGCGGGGACAATAACTATGGCTACACCTTC
size: once; D: TRBD2; V: TRBV9; J: TRBJ2-7; CDR3: CASSPKREFGKSYEQYF; DNA: TGTGCCAGCAGCCCGAAGCGGGAGTTCGGTAAAAGCTACGAGCAGTACTTC
size: -; D: -; V: TRBV5-4; J: TRBJ2-3; CDR3: CASSYPGADTQYF; DNA: TGTGCCAGCAGCTATCCAGGGGCAGATACGCAGTATTTT
size: -; D: -; V: TRBV30; J: TRBJ1-5; CDR3: CAWSLRVSNQPQHF; DNA: TGTGCCTGGAGTCTACGGGTTAGCAATCAGCCCCAGCATTTT
size: -; D: TRBD1; V: TRBV4-1; J: TRBJ2-5; CDR3: CASSQEDRGTSRETQYF; DNA: TGCGCCAGCAGCCAAGAGGACAGGGGGACCTCTCGGGAGACCCAGTACTTC
size: -; D: TRBD1; V: TRBV13; J: TRBJ2-3; CDR3: CASSPRATGAPWAVASTDTQYF; DNA: TGTGCCAGCAGCCCCAGGGCGACAGGGGCTCCCTGGGCTGTCGCTAGCACAGATACGCAGTATTTT
size: -; D: -; V: TRBV14; J: TRBJ2-1; CDR3: CASSQAISYNEQFF; DNA: TGTGCCAGCAGCCAAGCCATCTCCTACAATGAGCAGTTCTTC
size: -; D: TRBD1; V: TRBV5-5; J: TRBJ2-5; CDR3: CASSLAPTGAGEAQYF; DNA: TGTGCCAGCAGCTTGGCCCCGACAGGGGCTGGAGAGGCCCAGTACTTC
size: once; D: TRBD2; V: TRBV5-1; J: TRBJ2-2; CDR3: CASSREGQVITGELFF; DNA: TGCGCCAGCAGCCGGGAGGGGCAGGTTATCACCGGGGAGCTGTTTTTT
size: -; D: -; V: TRBV2; J: TRBJ1-1; CDR3: CASSDFGENTEAFF; DNA: TGTGCCAGCAGTGATTTTGGGGAGAACACTGAAGCTTTCTTT
size: -; D: -; V: TRBV9; J: TRBJ1-3; CDR3: CASSVDGRNTIYF; DNA: TGTGCCAGCAGCGTAGACGGCCGAAACACCATATATTTT
size: -; D: -; V: TRBV9; J: TRBJ2-2; CDR3: CASSVDLSGELFF; DNA: TGTGCCAGCAGCGTAGATTTGTCCGGGGAGCTGTTTTTT
size: -; D: TRBD2; V: TRBV4-1; J: TRBJ2-1; CDR3: CASSQAVLAGNLYNEQFF; DNA: TGCGCCAGCAGCCAAGCGGTTCTAGCGGGAAACCTTTACAATGAGCAGTTCTTC
size: -; D: -; V: TRBV18; J: TRBJ2-5; CDR3: CASSPTPSQETQYF; DNA: TGTGCCAGCTCACCCACCCCTTCTCAAGAGACCCAGTACTTC
size: -; D: TRBD2; V: TRBV9; J: TRBJ2-1; CDR3: CASSPRTSGRLYNEQFF; DNA: TGTGCCAGCAGCCCTAGGACTAGCGGGAGGCTCTACAATGAGCAGTTCTTC
size: -; D: -; V: TRBV5-1; J: TRBJ2-3; CDR3: CASSLGRATLGDTQYF; DNA: TGCGCCAGCAGCTTGGGCAGGGCGACTTTAGGGGATACGCAGTATTTT